Listed here is a single TCR beta chain. The antigen is not known. Described treatment: oral pan-JAK inhibitor, 5-10 mg twice daily. PBMCs yielded sorted CD4+ and CD8+ T cells. This entry is derived from a study of CD8+ T cells in alopecia areata. Study context: Tofacitinib was given for 6 to 18 months, then stopped for 6 months.

Study-level results: Under tofacitinib, fewer expanded CD8+ clones appeared among the top 100 scalp clones. Lesional scalp, notably in alopecia totalis/universalis, had clonality above that of normal scalp.

RNA extraction was followed by reverse transcription into cDNA, which acted as the sequencing template. Measured with immunoSEQ multiplex PCR; TCRdb has only the in-frame clones, and not every one. The table has tens of thousands of clones, 65% seen once. Sequences were derived from CD8+ T cells sorted from blood, sampled at week 4, from a patient treated with tofacitinib. The TCR originated in a human donor with alopecia areata.

The CDR3 is CASSLGGGFYNEQFF. In DNA, the CDR3 is TGTGCCAGCAGCTTGGGGGGCGGATTCTACAATGAGCAGTTCTTC. The V and J genes are TRBV11-2 and TRBJ2-1, with D perhaps assigned TRBD1 or TRBD2 (6 bases each). Germline-derived CDR1 and CDR2 are SGHAT and FQNNGV. Trimming cost V 3 bases and J 3 bases, with 12 bases left between them. This CDR3 has 15 amino acids.